This T cell receptor (beta chain) was identified during a study of blood T cell repertoires in COVID-19 (TCRdb year 2020). Notes on the research overall: The collaborator samples originated in the United States, Italy and Spain and spanned the acute and convalescent phases of COVID-19. The prospective study material was composed of cDNA or gDNA derived from T cells, B-cell-depleted T cells, or PBMCs. A freely available public database, intended as a resource for researchers studying the immune response to SARS-CoV-2, is where the repertoires were released. The sample metadata nearly always contained a de-identified subject ID, COVID-19 status, age in years and sex. Where HLA class I and class II types were available, the types were taken from metadata supplied by the sample provider, not from assay-based typing. The dataset comprised deeply sampled blood TCRbeta repertoires from subjects exposed to, actively infected with, or recovered from COVID-19. The samples were drawn from the first 160 participants of the ongoing ImmuneRACE study and from 950 to 1,500 subjects provided by 6 global collaborators. Overall results and qualifications from the work: The quantity of clinical and demographic metadata differed by source and by participant and was supplied without curation.

V trim: 3 bases; J trim: 5 bases; unmatched bases: 4. The germline V gene (reference sequence) sets CDR1 to MNHEY and CDR2 to SMNVEV. The CDR3 runs 17 residues from the cysteine to the phenylalanine. The kept DNA is CDR3 alone, 51 bases in frame from the first base. The collaborating institutions used their own protocols to collect whole blood in K2EDTA tubes. For TCRbeta analysis, collaborators shipped samples as frozen whole blood, isolated PBMCs, or DNA extracted from either of those sample types. TCRbeta CDR3 regions were amplified from genomic DNA using the immunoSEQ Assay, a bias-controlled multiplex PCR. Concerning the study's data processing: Within the assay, amplification of reference gene primers was used to estimate how many nucleated cells each sample contained. Sequence reads were collapsed and filtered to measure the absolute abundance of every unique TCRbeta CDR3 rearrangement. For each sample, productive Simpson clonality was calculated as the square root of Simpson's diversity index across productive rearrangements. This is the immuneACCESS table as TCRdb keeps it, with only in-frame sequences that have V and J called. A part of the clones is gone; compared with another copy, unresolved V genes explain less than half, and the rest is unexplained. That table is the source of V, J and clone size, and D and trimming were worked out from the DNA. The sample data list about 60,000 clones, and around four fifths of these were observed just once. Together, the top ten hold roughly 6% of the sample.

This clone was detected only once. It lacks a known antigen. Base qualities are not recorded, but no much larger clone differs from it by a single base. The receptor comes from a human donor in a cohort sampled during active COVID-19. Specimen: peripheral blood. Rearrangement joined TRBV27 to TRBJ2-1; 16 of the junction bases match TRBD2. The nucleotide sequence is given as TGTGCCAGCAGTTTCGCGGGACTAGCGGGGGGGAACAATGAGCAGTTCTTC. Its translation is CASSFAGLAGGNNEQFF.